A single sample gave rise to the 15 T cell receptor beta chains below, sequenced in a study of control samples from healthy donors and cancer patients. Clones were sequenced by immunoSEQ multiplex PCR, and TCRdb holds only the in-frame ones, with some missing. The repertoire holds 98,000 or so clones, with about four fifths as singletons. Material for sequencing was blood. These receptors were taken from a woman younger than 45 in good health.

Remarks on this clone: Within the sample, other DNA sequences also encode this same CDR3. J is TRBJ2-3 and V is TRBV27; possibly TRBD1 for D (5 bases). The CDR3 runs to 14 residues. Germline V CDR1 and CDR2: MNHEY, SMNVEV (reference sequence). V dropped 5 bases and J dropped 1 base, with 10 bases sitting between them. CDR3 amino acids: CASSEGHRTDTQYF. As DNA, the CDR3 is TGTGCCAGCAGTGAAGGACACCGCACAGATACGCAGTATTTT.

This clone has more than one count but fewer than ten. The chain couples TRBV6-1 to TRBJ1-3; TRBD1 agrees at 7 bases. Trimming at V came to 1 base and at J to 8 bases, leaving 5 bases not matched to a gene. There are 14 residues in the CDR3. Germline-derived CDR1 and CDR2 are MNHNS and SASEGT. CDR3 loop: CASSEEGTVYTIYF. CDR3 bases: TGTGCCAGCAGTGAAGAAGGGACAGTGTACACCATATATTTT.

This chain joins TRBV10-3 and TRBJ2-7; 8 positions agree with TRBD2. Germline loops: CDR1 ENHRY, CDR2 SYGVKD. This CDR3 has 16 amino acids. Losses at the gene ends were 2 bases for V and 1 base for J; bases not matched to a gene: 7. This chain's CDR3 is CAISEGGGGPSYEQYF. CDR3 DNA: TGTGCCATCAGTGAGGGTGGCGGGGGGCCTTCCTACGAGCAGTACTTC.

This clone came up a few times. The V call is TRBV9, the J call TRBJ1-6; TRBD1 matches at 8 bases. The CDR3 has 14 residues. The trim removed 4 bases at V and 10 bases at J, leaving 7 bases unmatched. Germline CDR1 and CDR2: SGDLS and YYNGEE. The CDR3 sequence: CASSLGQGQSPLHF. CDR3 coding DNA: TGTGCCAGCAGCCTAGGACAGGGCCAATCACCCCTCCACTTT.

The chain combines TRBV5-6 with TRBJ2-7; TRBD1 might be the D (5 bases). The CDR3 spans 15 residues. The V end was cut by 4 bases, the J end by 0 bases, with 14 bases between. Germline values: CDR1 SGHDT, CDR2 YYEEEE. CDR3 bases: TGTGCCAGCAGCCCACGTGGCAGGGCCTCCTACGAGCAGTACTTC. Its protein product is CASSPRGRASYEQYF.

V gene TRBV19 combines with J gene TRBJ1-1; tentatively, D is TRBD1 (6 bases). This CDR3 comprises 14 residues. The germline V gene has CDR1 LNHDA and CDR2 SQIVND (reference sequence). V was shortened by 5 bases and J by 10 bases, with 20 bases between the two germline ends. CDR3 amino acids: CASSARQAGVGAFF. CDR3 nucleotides: TGTGCCAGTAGTGCAAGACAGGCAGGTGTCGGAGCTTTCTTT.

V gene TRBV10-3 combines with J gene TRBJ2-5; possible D gene TRBD2, 6 bases. Germline V CDR1 and CDR2: ENHRY, SYGVKD. The CDR3 runs to 13 residues. V gave up 4 bases and J gave up 2 bases, with 8 bases separating them. The CDR3 DNA reads as TGTGCCATCAGTGGCGGGGCACAAGAGACCCAGTACTTC. Encoded protein: CAISGGAQETQYF.

This rearrangement joins TRBV6-1 to TRBJ2-6, with D maybe TRBD1 (6 bases). The CDR3 length is 17 residues. V lost 4 bases and J 0 bases, leaving 13 bases between the germline ends. In germline, CDR1 is MNHNS, CDR2 SASEGT. The CDR3 loop reads CASSVGTRFSGANVLTF. CDR3 sequence (DNA): TGTGCCAGCAGTGTGGGGACAAGGTTCTCTGGGGCCAACGTCCTGACTTTC.

CDR3 sequence: CASSSQGGNGPLHF. The CDR3 DNA sequence: TGTGCCAGCAGCTCACAGGGGGGTAATGGACCCCTCCACTTT. The V gene is TRBV5-8, the J gene TRBJ1-6, with 8 bases that match TRBD1. This CDR3 contains 14 residues. Germline CDR1 is SGHTS and CDR2 is YDEGEE. V dropped 3 bases and J dropped 12; count of bases not matched to a gene: 8.

The chain recombines TRBV12-5 with TRBJ2-1, with D uncertain. The CDR3 has 16 amino acids. Germline V gene sequence: CDR1 LGHNT, CDR2 FRNRAP. Trimming took 0 bases from V and 0 from J, leaving 9 bases between them. The CDR3 bases are TGTGCTAGTGGTTTGGTACCGGTGAGCTCCTACAATGAGCAGTTCTTC. This translates into CASGLVPVSSYNEQFF.

The chain uses TRBV5-1 and TRBJ2-7; weak D call: TRBD2 (7 bases). Trimming stripped 0 bases from V and 4 bases from J, with 11 bases between. Germline V gives CDR1 SGHRS, CDR2 YFSETQ. The CDR3 totals 14 residues. The CDR3 spells CASSLVGGRYEQYF. The CDR3 nucleotides are TGCGCCAGCAGCTTGGTCGGGGGGCGATACGAGCAGTACTTC.

V is TRBV12-3 or TRBV12-4 and J is TRBJ1-2, with 7 bases aligning to TRBD1. V lost 3 bases and J lost 4; bases outside the gene matches: 2. The CDR3 totals 13 residues. The CDR3: CASSLPGGYGYTF. The CDR3 nucleotides are TGTGCCAGCAGTTTGCCAGGGGGCTATGGCTACACCTTC.

This chain uses TRBV6-2 or TRBV6-3 with TRBJ2-7; possibly TRBD1 for D (6 bases). The CDR3 sequence is 16 residues long. Trimming took off 5 bases at V and 0 bases at J, with 17 bases between the two ends. The germline CDR1 and CDR2 sequences are MNHEY and SVGEGT. The CDR3: CASSGLLRDNSYEQYF. CDR3 DNA sequence: TGTGCCAGCAGTGGCCTCCTCCGGGACAACTCCTACGAGCAGTACTTC.

This chain uses TRBV3-1 (or the pseudogene TRBV3-2) with TRBJ1-1; no clear D. V lost 6 bases to trimming and J lost 5 bases, with 10 bases between them. The germline V gene has CDR1 LGHDT and CDR2 YNNKEL (reference sequence). The CDR3 is made up of 12 amino acids. The CDR3 region has the DNA TGTGCCAGCAGTCAAACTGAGACTGAAGCTTTCTTT. Encoded protein: CASSQTETEAFF.

The rearrangement uses TRBV2 and TRBJ2-5; D not certain. The length of the CDR3 is 11 residues. Looked up from germline, CDR1 is SNHLY and CDR2 is FYNNEI. The V and J ends lost 3 bases and 7 bases respectively, with 6 bases between them. The CDR3 spells CASSDWGTQYF. The CDR3 coding sequence is TGTGCCAGCAGTGATTGGGGGACCCAGTACTTC.